The 25 T cell receptor beta chains in this list originate from one sample, sequenced in a study of T-cell memory formation after mild COVID-19. TCRdb re-called the 5' RACE reads through MiXCR, storing one row per CDR3 protein. The sample records 150,000 or so distinct CDR3 sequences, about 15% being singletons. Input material: PBMCs or a T cell subset sorted from them (not recorded which). The receptor source for this set is an adult woman who had mild COVID-19 (a few samples of this study predate the infection). Cell type and time point are not known.

This clonotype was recorded a few times. The genes are TRBV23-1 and TRBJ2-1; the D gene could be TRBD1 or TRBD2 (8 bases each). TRBV23-1 is marked as an open reading frame, function uncertain. The CDR3 has 19 residues. Trimming took 7 bases from V and 7 from J, leaving 32 bases between them. The CDR3 DNA reads TGCGCCAGCACCCAGGGGGCCCCGCTTAGCGGGGCAAGGGGAAATGAGCAGTTCTTC. Its translation is CASTQGAPLSGARGNEQFF.

The genes are TRBV12-3 or TRBV12-4 and TRBJ1-1, with unresolved D. The CDR3 totals 14 residues. V dropped 5 bases and J dropped 0 bases, with 10 bases sitting between them. The CDR3 reads CASSHFGMNTEAFF. As DNA, the CDR3 is TGTGCCAGCAGTCACTTTGGGATGAACACTGAAGCTTTCTTT.

The V and J genes are TRBV3-1 and TRBJ2-1, with D maybe TRBD1 (5 bases). Deletions cut 4 bases from V and 6 bases from J, with 7 bases between. The CDR3 is 12 residues long. The germline gives CDR1 LGHDT, CDR2 YNNKEL (reference sequence). In DNA form, the CDR3 reads TGTGCCAGCAGCCGACAGATCAATGAGCAGTTCTTC. It yields the protein CASSRQINEQFF.

This chain connects TRBV5-4 to TRBJ2-3; 7 nucleotides align to TRBD1. Unmatched junction bases numbered 7, after V lost 0 bases and J lost 0 bases. Germline V lookup: CDR1 SGHNT, CDR2 YYREEE (reference sequence). The CDR3 loop spans 17 amino acids. The CDR3, as DNA: TGTGCCAGCAGCTTGGGGGCAGGGGGAACTAGCACAGATACGCAGTATTTT. Its translation: CASSLGAGGTSTDTQYF.

This chain uses TRBV7-9 with TRBJ1-3, with D unclear. CDR3 size: 16 residues. The V and J ends lost 6 bases and 0 bases respectively, with 15 bases between them. Germline values: CDR1 SEHNR, CDR2 FQNEAQ (reference sequence). CDR3 loop: CASSPGVGSSGNTIYF. As DNA, the CDR3 is TGTGCCAGCAGTCCGGGTGTCGGTTCCTCTGGAAACACCATATATTTT.

This clonotype has more than one count but fewer than ten. CDR3 sequence (DNA): TGTGCCAGCAGTTTTAGCCATATGAACACTGAAGCTTTCTTT. Translation gives CASSFSHMNTEAFF. The V call is TRBV12-3 or TRBV12-4, the J call TRBJ1-1; D is ambiguous. The CDR3 totals 14 residues. The germline V and J ends were trimmed by 3 bases and 0 bases, with 8 bases remaining between them.

The chain links TRBV9 to TRBJ1-2; 7 bases agree with TRBD1. CDR1 and CDR2 from the germline V gene are SGDLS and YYNGEE. Losses at the gene ends were 0 bases for V and 7 bases for J; bases not matched to a gene: 6. This CDR3 has 14 amino acids. The CDR3, as DNA: TGTGCCAGCAGCGTAGAAGGGAACAGGGGTGGCTACACCTTC. Its translation: CASSVEGNRGGYTF. Combining the CDR3 with reference TRBV9 and TRBJ1-2 gives the whole variable domain DSGVTQTPKHLITATGQRVTLRCSPRSGDLSVYWYQQSLDQGLQFLIQYYNGEERAKGNILERFSAQQFPDLHSELNLSSLELGDSALYFCASSVEGNRGGYTFGSGTRLTVV.

The V gene is TRBV2, the J gene TRBJ2-3, with 7 positions matching TRBD2. Germline loops: CDR1 SNHLY, CDR2 FYNNEI. The CDR3 length is 15 residues. V dropped 8 bases and J dropped 1; count of bases not matched to a gene: 9. CDR3 sequence: CASGRPAGGTDTQYF. In DNA form, the CDR3 reads TGTGCCAGCGGTAGACCGGCGGGGGGCACAGATACGCAGTATTTT.

The chain employs TRBV28 and TRBJ2-5; D not resolved. V lost 7 bases to trimming and J lost 3 bases, with 12 bases between them. CDR1 MDHEN and CDR2 SYDVKM come from the germline V gene. The CDR3 runs 13 residues. The CDR3 sequence is CASTRTPEETQYF. The CDR3 DNA is TGTGCCAGCACCAGGACCCCGGAAGAGACCCAGTACTTC. Variable domain in full (rest from reference TRBV28 and TRBJ2-5): DVKVTQSSRYLVKRTGEKVFLECVQDMDHENMFWYRQDPGLGLRLIYFSYDVKMKEKGDIPEGYSVSREKKERFSLILESASTNQTSMYLCASTRTPEETQYFGPGTRLLVL.

This clonotype was detected only a few times. The V and J genes are TRBV7-2 and TRBJ2-2, with D hard to call. The V end was cut by 6 bases, the J end by 2 bases, with 10 bases between. This CDR3 is built from 14 residues. Germline values: CDR1 SGHTA, CDR2 FQGNSA. The CDR3 coding sequence is TGTGCCAGCAGGCTACTCATCAACACCGGGGAGCTGTTTTTT. Translating gives CASRLLINTGELFF. Looking up the rest from reference TRBV7-2 and TRBJ2-2 gives the full variable domain: GAGVSQSPSNKVTEKGKDVELRCDPISGHTALYWYRQSLGQGLEFLIYFQGNSAPDKSGLPSDRFSAERTGGSVSTLTIQRTQQEDSAVYLCASRLLINTGELFFGEGSRLTVL.

This clonotype has more than one count but fewer than ten. The chain's CDR3 is CASSLVWAASNTGELFF. The DNA for the CDR3 is TGTGCCAGCAGTTTAGTTTGGGCGGCTTCGAACACCGGGGAGCTGTTTTTT. The chain carries TRBV12-3 or TRBV12-4 and TRBJ2-2; D unresolved. V lost 1 base and J lost 0, with 12 bases in between. The CDR3 runs 17 residues.

V usage is TRBV20-1 and J usage is TRBJ2-2; D is ambiguous. Germline CDR1 DFQATT, CDR2 SNEGSKA (reference sequence). The CDR3 runs 16 residues. V was trimmed by 2 bases and J by 2 bases, leaving 15 bases between them. The CDR3 nucleotides read TGCAGTGCTAGAAGATCCGGCAGTCTTAACACCGGGGAGCTGTTTTTT. It codes for CSARRSGSLNTGELFF.

Comments on this clonotype: The junction differs from germline at one of its ends, possibly a read error. The chain recombines TRBV4-3 with TRBJ2-1; tentatively, D is TRBD1 (5 bases). The CDR3 has 14 residues. Germline values: CDR1 LGHNA, CDR2 YSLEER. DNA of the CDR3: TGCGCCAGAAGCCAGGGCTCGGGCCAAGATGAGCAGTTCTTC. Amino acids: CARSQGSGQDEQFF.

The gene calls are TRBV24-1 and TRBJ2-1; D not resolved. The CDR3 totals 13 residues. CDR1 and CDR2 (germline): KGHDR, SFDVKD. CDR3 sequence (DNA): TGTGTAGTTGTCTCCTCCCTCTACAATGAGCAGTTCTTC. Amino acid sequence: CVVVSSLYNEQFF.

This clonotype has only a few counts. The chain employs TRBV9 and TRBJ2-5, with 10 positions matching TRBD1. The CDR3 extends over 15 amino acids. The V and J ends lost 0 bases and 4 bases, in that order; junction bases with no gene match: 3. Germline V CDR1 and CDR2: SGDLS, YYNGEE. CDR3 in amino acids: CASSVDGTGVETQYF. Here the CDR3 DNA reads TGTGCCAGCAGCGTAGATGGGACAGGGGTAGAGACCCAGTACTTC.

CDR3 sequence: CASRRDANTEAFF. The CDR3 DNA is TGTGCCAGCAGACGAGATGCTAACACTGAAGCTTTCTTT. This sequence joins TRBV6-2 or TRBV6-3 and TRBJ1-1; D unclear. The length of the CDR3 is 13 residues. CDR1 and CDR2 from the germline V gene are MNHEY and SVGEGT. V was pared by 6 bases and J by 2 bases, with 10 bases between.

This clonotype was seen only a few times. The V gene is TRBV10-3, the J gene TRBJ2-5; a weak D match, TRBD2 (8 bases). V lost 4 bases, J lost 2 bases, and 17 bases lay in between. Germline-derived CDR1 and CDR2 are ENHRY and SYGVKD. There are 16 residues in the CDR3. The CDR3 nucleotides are TGTGCCATCAGTGGACTGGGACAGCGGGGGCAAGAGACCCAGTACTTC. Translating it yields CAISGLGQRGQETQYF.

The chain employs TRBV7-6 and TRBJ2-7; a possible D gene is TRBD2 (6 bases). CDR1 is SGHVS and CDR2 is FNYEAQ in the germline V gene. V lost 1 base to trimming and J lost 4 bases, with 11 bases between them. The CDR3 covers 14 residues. The CDR3 sequence is CASSLGREAYEQYF. In DNA, the CDR3 is TGTGCCAGCAGCTTAGGGCGGGAAGCTTACGAGCAGTACTTC.

The chain's CDR3 is CASSSGLGGKNIQYF. The CDR3 region has the DNA TGTGCCAGCAGCTCCGGACTTGGGGGCAAAAACATTCAGTACTTC. The chain has TRBV7-2 and TRBJ2-4; D may be TRBD1 or TRBD2 (5 bases each). Trimming removed 4 bases at V and 3 bases at J, with 13 bases between. Germline loops: CDR1 SGHTA, CDR2 FQGNSA. This CDR3 comprises 15 residues. Together with reference TRBV7-2 and TRBJ2-4, the CDR3 gives the full variable domain: GAGVSQSPSNKVTEKGKDVELRCDPISGHTALYWYRQSLGQGLEFLIYFQGNSAPDKSGLPSDRFSAERTGGSVSTLTIQRTQQEDSAVYLCASSSGLGGKNIQYFGAGTRLSVL.

The J gene is TRBJ2-7, the V gene TRBV4-2; perhaps TRBD2 as D (6 bases). CDR1 is LGHNA, CDR2 YNFKEQ, per germline. This CDR3 is 16 amino acids long. V was trimmed by 0 bases and J by 1 base, leaving 13 bases between them. The CDR3 spells CASSQDWPGDSYEQYF. CDR3 DNA: TGTGCCAGCAGCCAAGATTGGCCGGGAGATTCCTACGAGCAGTACTTC.

This clonotype was observed a few times. The V and J genes are TRBV10-3 and TRBJ2-7, with 7 bases matching TRBD1. There are 13 residues in the CDR3. CDR1 is ENHRY and CDR2 is SYGVKD in the germline V gene. The trim removed 5 bases at V and 3 bases at J, leaving 4 bases unmatched. CDR3 amino acids: CAISSTGNYEQYF. The CDR3 DNA sequence: TGTGCCATCAGTTCGACAGGGAACTACGAGCAGTACTTC.

This clonotype has a handful of counts. V usage is TRBV19 and J usage is TRBJ2-1; the match to TRBD1 covers 11 bases. The V and J ends lost 0 bases and 9 bases, in that order; junction bases with no gene match: 4. CDR1 is LNHDA, CDR2 SQIVND, per germline (reference sequence). The CDR3 sequence is 15 residues long. CDR3 sequence: CASSIEGQGVGEQFF. CDR3 nucleotide sequence: TGTGCCAGTAGTATAGAGGGACAGGGGGTCGGTGAGCAGTTCTTC.

This clonotype was seen a handful of times. The J gene is TRBJ2-3, the V gene TRBV24-1; 7 bases line up with TRBD2. V was clipped by 4 bases and J by 10 bases; unmatched bases: 10. The V gene's germline CDR1 is KGHDR and CDR2 SFDVKD. The CDR3 has 14 amino acids. The CDR3 bases are TGTGCCACCAGTGACCCCGGACTAGATCGCTCGCAGTATTTT. Encoded protein: CATSDPGLDRSQYF.

The rearrangement joins TRBV7-9 to TRBJ1-1, with D unresolved. V was pared by 2 bases and J by 5 bases, with 15 bases between. The V gene's germline CDR1 is SEHNR and CDR2 FQNEAQ (reference sequence). This CDR3 spans 15 amino acids. The CDR3 loop reads CASSLRAAGGTEAFF. The CDR3 nucleotides read TGTGCCAGCAGCTTAAGGGCTGCCGGCGGAACTGAAGCTTTCTTT.

V and J are TRBV18 and TRBJ1-6, with D uncertain. This CDR3 is built from 15 residues. Germline V gene sequence: CDR1 KGHSH, CDR2 LQKENI. V gave up 2 bases and J gave up 8 bases, with 13 bases separating them. CDR3 in amino acids: CASSPGSSNYSPLHF. CDR3 in DNA: TGTGCCAGCTCACCAGGAAGCAGCAACTATTCACCCCTCCACTTT.